This T cell receptor beta chain was retrieved from a study of blood T cell repertoires in COVID-19. The overall study: The United States, Italy and Spain supplied acute and convalescent COVID-19 samples. PBMCs, B-cell-depleted T cells, or T cells were the source of the cDNA or gDNA that made up the material.

J was trimmed by 4 bases and V by 0 bases; bases with no gene match: 8. Germline lookup yields CDR1 SGHKS and CDR2 YYEKEE (reference sequence). The CDR3 contains 18 residues. In the authors' workflow: By means of reference gene primer amplification, nucleated cell counts were estimated. Profiled with immunoSEQ multiplex PCR; TCRdb holds only in-frame clones, not every one. The V and J calls and clone size were taken over from that table, and D and trimming were inferred from the DNA. This sample has 250,000 to 300,000 clones; around 84% occur once, and the top ten carry 4.2%. The chain is built from TRBV5-5 and TRBJ2-2; 11 bases line up with TRBD2. The sequenced sample was peripheral blood. This clonotype was obtained from a man aged 60 to 69 with acute or convalescent COVID-19. This CDR3 reads CASSLVMATSGVTGELFF. The DNA for the CDR3 is TGTGCCAGCAGCTTGGTAATGGCGACTAGCGGGGTCACCGGGGAGCTGTTTTTT.